The 3 T cell receptor beta chains reported below all come from one sample, sequenced in a study of shared clonotypes between healthy human individuals. The protocol was immunoSEQ multiplex PCR, while the TCRdb copy is restricted to in-frame clones and leaves out a portion. The table shows 200,000 to 250,000 clones, with just over 65% occurring only once. The sequencing sample was made of memory CD4+ T cells sorted from blood. Subset described: CD45RA-negative fraction. All receptors derive from a man aged 25 to 45 in good health.

This clone has just one count. The genes are TRBV5-4 and TRBJ2-7; TRBD2 agrees at 7 bases. Germline V CDR1 and CDR2: SGHNT, YYREEE (reference sequence). The CDR3 spans 16 residues. Trimming removed 4 bases from V and 0 bases from J; junction bases left unmatched: 10. CDR3 in DNA: TGTGCCAGCAGCGTCAAGCTAGCGGCCCTCTCCTACGAGCAGTACTTC. Its protein product is CASSVKLAALSYEQYF.

The rearrangement uses TRBV7-6 and TRBJ2-2, with 12 bases identical to TRBD1. This CDR3 is 16 amino acids long. Germline V gene sequence: CDR1 SGHVS, CDR2 FNYEAQ. V dropped 2 bases and J dropped 4; count of bases not matched to a gene: 2. Here the CDR3 DNA reads TGTGCCAGCAGCTTAATGGGACAGGGGGCCACCGGGGAGCTGTTTTTT. Translation gives CASSLMGQGATGELFF.

A word on this clone: Different DNA sequences within this sample yield the same CDR3. The chain links TRBV5-6 to TRBJ2-1; maybe TRBD2 (5 bases). The germline CDR1 and CDR2 sequences are SGHDT and YYEEEE. Trimming took 1 base from V and 1 from J, leaving 6 bases between them. The CDR3 loop spans 14 amino acids. The DNA for the CDR3 is TGTGCCAGCAGCTTGCGAGGGTCCTACAATGAGCAGTTCTTC. This codes for CASSLRGSYNEQFF.